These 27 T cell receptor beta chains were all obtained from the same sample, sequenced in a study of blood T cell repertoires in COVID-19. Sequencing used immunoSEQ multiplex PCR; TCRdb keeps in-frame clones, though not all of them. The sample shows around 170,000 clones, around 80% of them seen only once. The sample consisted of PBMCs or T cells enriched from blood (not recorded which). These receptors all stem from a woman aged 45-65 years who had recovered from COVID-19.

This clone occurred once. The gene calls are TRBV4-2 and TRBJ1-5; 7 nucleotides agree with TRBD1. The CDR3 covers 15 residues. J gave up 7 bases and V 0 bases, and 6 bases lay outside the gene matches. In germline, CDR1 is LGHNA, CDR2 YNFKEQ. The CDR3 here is CASSQEVTGDQPQHF. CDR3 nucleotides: TGTGCCAGCAGCCAAGAGGTAACAGGGGACCAGCCCCAGCATTTT.

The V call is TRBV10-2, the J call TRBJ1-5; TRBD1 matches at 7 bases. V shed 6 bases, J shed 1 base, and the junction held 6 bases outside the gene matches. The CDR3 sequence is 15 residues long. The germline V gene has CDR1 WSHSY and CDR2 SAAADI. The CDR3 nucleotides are TGCGCCAGCAGACCTAACAGGGGAAGCAATCAGCCCCAGCATTTT. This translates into CASRPNRGSNQPQHF.

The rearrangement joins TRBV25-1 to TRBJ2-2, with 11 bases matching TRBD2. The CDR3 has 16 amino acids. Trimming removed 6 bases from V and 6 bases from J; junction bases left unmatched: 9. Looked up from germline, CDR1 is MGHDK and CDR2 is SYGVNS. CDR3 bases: TGTGCCAGCAGGGACTCTAGCGGGAGGAGCGCCGGGGAGCTGTTTTTT. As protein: CASRDSSGRSAGELFF. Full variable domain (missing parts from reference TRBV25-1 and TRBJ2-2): EADIYQTPRYLVIGTGKKITLECSQTMGHDKMYWYQQDPGMELHLIHYSYGVNSTEKGDLSSESTVSRIRTEHFPLTLESARPSHTSQYLCASRDSSGRSAGELFFGEGSRLTVL.

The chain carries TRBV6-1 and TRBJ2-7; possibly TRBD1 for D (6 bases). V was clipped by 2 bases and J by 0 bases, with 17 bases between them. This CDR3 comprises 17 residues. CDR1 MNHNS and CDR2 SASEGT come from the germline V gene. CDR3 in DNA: TGTGCCAGCAGTGAATCAGGGGCAGGGGCGGACTCCTACGAGCAGTACTTC. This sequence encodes CASSESGAGADSYEQYF.

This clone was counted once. This CDR3 is CASSAEDRGEYGYTF. The DNA for the CDR3 is TGTGCCAGCAGCGCCGAGGACAGGGGAGAGTATGGCTACACCTTC. The J gene is TRBJ1-2, the V gene TRBV9; 9 bases align to TRBD1. CDR1 is SGDLS and CDR2 is YYNGEE in the germline V gene. The ends lost 3 bases at V and 5 bases at J; junction bases unmatched: 8. The CDR3 is made up of 15 amino acids.

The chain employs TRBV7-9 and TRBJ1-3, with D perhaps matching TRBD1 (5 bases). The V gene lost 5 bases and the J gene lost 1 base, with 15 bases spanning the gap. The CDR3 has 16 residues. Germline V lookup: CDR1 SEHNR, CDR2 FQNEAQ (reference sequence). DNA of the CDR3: TGTGCCAGCAGCCCACCTCCCACAGGTTCTGGAAACACCATATATTTT. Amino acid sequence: CASSPPPTGSGNTIYF. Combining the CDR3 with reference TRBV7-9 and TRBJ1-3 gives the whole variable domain DTGVSQNPRHKITKRGQNVTFRCDPISEHNRLYWYRQTLGQGPEFLTYFQNEAQLEKSRLLSDRFSAERPKGSFSTLEIQRTEQGDSAMYLCASSPPPTGSGNTIYFGEGSWLTVV.

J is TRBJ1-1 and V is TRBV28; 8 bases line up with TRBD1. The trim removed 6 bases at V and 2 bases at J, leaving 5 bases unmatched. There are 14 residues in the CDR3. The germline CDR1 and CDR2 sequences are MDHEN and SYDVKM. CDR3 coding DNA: TGTGCCAGCAGGACAGGGGATGTTAACACTGAAGCTTTCTTT. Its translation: CASRTGDVNTEAFF.

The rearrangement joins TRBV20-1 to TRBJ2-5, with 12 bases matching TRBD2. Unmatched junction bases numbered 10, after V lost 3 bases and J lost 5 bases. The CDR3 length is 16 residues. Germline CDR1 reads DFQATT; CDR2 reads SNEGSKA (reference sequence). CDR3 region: CSASGGGLAGFETQYF. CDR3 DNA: TGCAGTGCTAGTGGCGGCGGACTAGCGGGATTTGAGACCCAGTACTTC.

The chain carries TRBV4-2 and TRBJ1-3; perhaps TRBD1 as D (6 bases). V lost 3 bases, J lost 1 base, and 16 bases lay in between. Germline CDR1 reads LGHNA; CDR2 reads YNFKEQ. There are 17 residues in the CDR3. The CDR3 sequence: CASSQGRTVTSGNTIYF. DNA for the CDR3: TGTGCCAGCAGCCAGGGAAGGACAGTCACTTCTGGAAACACCATATATTTT.

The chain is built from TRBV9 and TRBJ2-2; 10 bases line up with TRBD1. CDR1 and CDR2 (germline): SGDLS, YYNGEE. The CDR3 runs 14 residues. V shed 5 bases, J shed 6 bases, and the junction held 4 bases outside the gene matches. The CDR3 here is CASSRTGGAGELFF. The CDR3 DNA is TGTGCCAGCAGTAGGACAGGGGGTGCCGGGGAGCTGTTTTTT.

CDR3 nucleotides: TGCAGCTCAAGACAGGGGAATGGGAATGAGCAGTTCTTC. This codes for CSSRQGNGNEQFF. The rearrangement joins TRBV29-1 to TRBJ2-1, with 8 bases fitting TRBD1. The CDR3 length is 13 residues. Looked up from germline, CDR1 is SQVTM and CDR2 is ANQGSEA. V lost 8 bases, J lost 7 bases, and 10 bases stayed unmatched.

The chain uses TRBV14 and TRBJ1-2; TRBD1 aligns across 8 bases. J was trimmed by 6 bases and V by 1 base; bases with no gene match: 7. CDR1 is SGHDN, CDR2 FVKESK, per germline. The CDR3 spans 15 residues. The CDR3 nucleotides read TGTGCCAGCAGCCAAGCCTGGGACAGGTTAAATGGCTACACCTTC. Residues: CASSQAWDRLNGYTF.

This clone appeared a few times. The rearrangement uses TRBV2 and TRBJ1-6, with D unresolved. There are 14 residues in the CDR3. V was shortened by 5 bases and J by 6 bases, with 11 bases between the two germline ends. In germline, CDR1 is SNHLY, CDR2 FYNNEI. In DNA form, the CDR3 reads TGTGCCAGCAGTCTTGGACTGACTAATTCACCCCTCCACTTT. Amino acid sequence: CASSLGLTNSPLHF.

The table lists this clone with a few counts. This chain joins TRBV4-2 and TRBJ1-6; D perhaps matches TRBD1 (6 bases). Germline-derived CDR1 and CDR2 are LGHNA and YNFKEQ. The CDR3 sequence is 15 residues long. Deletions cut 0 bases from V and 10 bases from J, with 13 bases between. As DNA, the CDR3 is TGTGCCAGCAGCCAAGAAGGATCAGGGGTCTCACCCCTCCACTTT. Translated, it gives CASSQEGSGVSPLHF.

The CDR3 loop is CASKTSGRNIEQFF. As DNA, the CDR3 is TGTGCCAGTAAGACTAGCGGGAGAAACATTGAGCAGTTCTTC. This chain links TRBV2 with TRBJ2-1; 12 nucleotides agree with TRBD2. The CDR3 consists of 14 residues. Per the germline V gene, CDR1 is SNHLY and CDR2 is FYNNEI. The ends lost 9 bases at V and 9 bases at J; junction bases unmatched: 9.

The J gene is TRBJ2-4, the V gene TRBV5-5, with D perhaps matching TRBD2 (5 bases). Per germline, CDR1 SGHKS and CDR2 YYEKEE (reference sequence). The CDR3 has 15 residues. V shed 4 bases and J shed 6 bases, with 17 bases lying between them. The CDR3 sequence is CASSTDTNRGNIQYF. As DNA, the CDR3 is TGTGCCAGCAGCACCGACACGAACCGGGGAAACATTCAGTACTTC.

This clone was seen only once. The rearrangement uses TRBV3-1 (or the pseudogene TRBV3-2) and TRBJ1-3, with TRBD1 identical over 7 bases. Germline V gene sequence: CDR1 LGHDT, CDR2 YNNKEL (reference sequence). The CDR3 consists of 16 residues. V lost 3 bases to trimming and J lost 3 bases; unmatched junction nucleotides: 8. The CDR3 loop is CASSHALTGRGNTIYF. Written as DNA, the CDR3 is TGTGCCAGCAGCCATGCTCTGACAGGGCGTGGAAACACCATATATTTT.

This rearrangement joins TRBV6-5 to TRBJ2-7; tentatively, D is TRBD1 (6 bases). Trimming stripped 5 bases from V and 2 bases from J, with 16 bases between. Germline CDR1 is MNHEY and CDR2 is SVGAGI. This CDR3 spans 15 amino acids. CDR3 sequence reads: CASSREQGNTYEQYF. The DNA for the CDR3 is TGTGCCAGCAGTCGAGAGCAGGGGAACACCTACGAGCAGTACTTC.

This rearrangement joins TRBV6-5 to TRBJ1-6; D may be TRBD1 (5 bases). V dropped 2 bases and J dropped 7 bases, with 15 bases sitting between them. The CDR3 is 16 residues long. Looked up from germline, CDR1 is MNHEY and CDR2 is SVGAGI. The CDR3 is CASSYGLWGENSPLHF. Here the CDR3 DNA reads TGTGCCAGCAGTTACGGGCTTTGGGGGGAGAATTCACCCCTCCACTTT.

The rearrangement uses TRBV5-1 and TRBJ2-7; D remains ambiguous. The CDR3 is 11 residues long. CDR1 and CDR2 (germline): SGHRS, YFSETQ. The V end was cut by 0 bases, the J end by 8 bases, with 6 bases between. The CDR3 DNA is TGCGCCAGCAGCTTGGCCGGTCAGCAGTACTTC. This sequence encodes CASSLAGQQYF.

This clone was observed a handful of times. The CDR3 spells CASSPQSGGETQYF. DNA for the CDR3: TGTGCCAGCTCACCCCAGTCAGGAGGGGAGACCCAGTACTTC. The chain links TRBV18 to TRBJ2-5; D possibly corresponds to TRBD2 (6 bases). With 3 bases removed from V and 5 bases from J, the gap between germline ends came to 13 bases. The CDR3 loop spans 14 amino acids. Germline V gene lookup returns CDR1 KGHSH and CDR2 LQKENI.

The CDR3 nucleotides read TGTGCCATCAGTGATCCCCAAAAAGAGGCCTACGAGCAGTACTTC. It codes for CAISDPQKEAYEQYF. The chain has TRBV10-3 and TRBJ2-7; D is uncertain. This CDR3 has 15 amino acids. V was cut by 3 bases and J by 2 bases, with 14 bases left in between. Germline V gives CDR1 ENHRY, CDR2 SYGVKD.

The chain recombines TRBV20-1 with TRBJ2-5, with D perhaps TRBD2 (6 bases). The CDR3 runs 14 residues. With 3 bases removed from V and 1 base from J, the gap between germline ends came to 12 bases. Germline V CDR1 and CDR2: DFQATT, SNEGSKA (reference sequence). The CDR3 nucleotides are TGCAGTGCTAGTATAAGCGGGCTCCAAGAGACCCAGTACTTC. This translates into CSASISGLQETQYF.

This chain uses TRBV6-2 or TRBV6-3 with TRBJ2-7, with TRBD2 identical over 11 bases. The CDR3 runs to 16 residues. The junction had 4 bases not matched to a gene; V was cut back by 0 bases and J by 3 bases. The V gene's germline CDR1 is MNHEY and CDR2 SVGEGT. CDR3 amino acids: CASSYSRLAGSYEQYF. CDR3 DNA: TGTGCCAGCAGTTACTCCAGACTAGCGGGGAGCTACGAGCAGTACTTC.

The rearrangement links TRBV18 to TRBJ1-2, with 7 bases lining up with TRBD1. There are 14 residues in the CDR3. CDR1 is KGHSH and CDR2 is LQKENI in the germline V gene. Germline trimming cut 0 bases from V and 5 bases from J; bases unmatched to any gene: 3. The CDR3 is CASSPPTGRYGYTF. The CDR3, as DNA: TGTGCCAGCTCACCACCGACAGGGCGTTATGGCTACACCTTC.

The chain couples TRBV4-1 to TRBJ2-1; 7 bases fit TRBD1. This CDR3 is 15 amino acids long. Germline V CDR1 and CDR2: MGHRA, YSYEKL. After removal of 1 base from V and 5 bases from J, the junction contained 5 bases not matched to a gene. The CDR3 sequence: CASSQVAGTDNEQFF. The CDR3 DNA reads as TGCGCCAGCAGCCAAGTGGCCGGGACAGACAATGAGCAGTTCTTC.

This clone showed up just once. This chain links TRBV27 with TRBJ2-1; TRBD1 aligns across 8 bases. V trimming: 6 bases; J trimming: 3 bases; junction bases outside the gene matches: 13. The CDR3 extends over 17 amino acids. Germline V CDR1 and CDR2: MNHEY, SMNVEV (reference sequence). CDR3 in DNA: TGTGCCAGCAGCCGTGCCGGACAGGGAAAGGTCTACAATGAGCAGTTCTTC. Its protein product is CASSRAGQGKVYNEQFF.